These 20 T cell receptor beta chains share one sample of origin, sequenced in a study of cytomegalovirus exposure and HLA in healthy donors (dated by TCRdb to the late 2010s). The library was built by means of the immunoSEQ multiplex PCR assay. TCRdb provides this immuneACCESS table in a form limited to in-frame rearrangements. Some clones are lacking; in checked studies, under half of them reflect an unresolved V gene, and why the rest are absent is not known. A total of over 200,000 clones appear in this sample, just over 85% of them only once. The ten largest make up roughly 3% of the sample. Sequencing was carried out using PBMCs. The source of these receptors is a woman under 30 in good health and CMV-seronegative.

The CDR3 is CASSLSGNTEAFF. The CDR3 DNA follows: TGTGCCAGCTCACTTTCGGGGAACACTGAAGCTTTCTTT. This sequence joins TRBV18 and TRBJ1-1, with unresolved D. Trimming removed 4 bases from V and 1 base from J, with 7 bases in between. Germline V gives CDR1 KGHSH, CDR2 LQKENI. The length of the CDR3 is 13 residues.

The V call is TRBV19, the J call TRBJ2-7; D ambiguous. With 4 bases removed from V and 0 bases from J, the gap between germline ends came to 10 bases. The CDR3 has 14 residues. CDR1 is LNHDA and CDR2 is SQIVND in the germline V gene (reference sequence). The DNA of the CDR3 is TGTGCCAGTAGTACAACAGACATCTCCTACGAGCAGTACTTC. Translated: CASSTTDISYEQYF.

This clone was counted once. The chain recombines TRBV6-1 with TRBJ2-7; TRBD2 agrees at 9 bases. CDR3 length: 16 amino acids. The V segment lost 4 bases and the J segment 7 bases; nucleotides outside the gene matches: 14. The germline V gene encodes CDR1 MNHNS and CDR2 SASEGT. CDR3 DNA sequence: TGTGCCAGCAGTGGGGGGCGGGGTAGCGGGAGTGGAGAGCAGTACTTC. This encodes CASSGGRGSGSGEQYF.

V usage is TRBV27 and J usage is TRBJ1-5; 8 nucleotides align to TRBD1. CDR1 is MNHEY and CDR2 is SMNVEV in the germline V gene (reference sequence). The J segment lost 4 bases and the V segment lost 5 bases, leaving 10 bases of the junction unmatched. CDR3 size: 16 residues. This CDR3 reads CASSSGQGGRNQPQHF. CDR3 nucleotides: TGTGCCAGCAGTAGTGGACAGGGAGGGAGGAATCAGCCCCAGCATTTT.

The V and J genes are TRBV7-2 and TRBJ2-7, with 11 bases matching TRBD2. Trimming took 1 base from V and 6 from J; bases not matched to a gene: 8. Per germline, CDR1 SGHTA and CDR2 FQGNSA. The CDR3 consists of 16 residues. The chain's CDR3 is CASSLGLAGIALEQYF. The CDR3 DNA follows: TGTGCCAGCAGCTTAGGACTAGCGGGAATCGCCCTCGAGCAGTACTTC.

In this sample, this clone turned up once. The chain uses TRBV7-2 and TRBJ2-1; D is ambiguous. V lost 6 bases and J 9 bases, leaving 9 bases between the germline ends. This CDR3 region has 11 residues. The germline gives CDR1 SGHTA, CDR2 FQGNSA. The DNA for the CDR3 is TGTGCCAGCAGTCTTAGTATTGAGCAGTTCTTC. It specifies CASSLSIEQFF.

This chain uses TRBV5-1 with TRBJ1-2; D not certain. This CDR3 has 13 amino acids. Trimming removed 4 bases at V and 3 bases at J, with 10 bases between. Germline values: CDR1 SGHRS, CDR2 YFSETQ. The CDR3 DNA sequence: TGCGCCAGCAGCGTAGGAGACGACTATGGCTACACCTTC. This gives the protein CASSVGDDYGYTF.

This chain connects TRBV5-1 to TRBJ2-1; 7 bases match TRBD2. J lost 2 bases, V lost 3 bases, and 5 bases had no gene match. The CDR3 is made up of 15 amino acids. Germline-derived CDR1 and CDR2 are SGHRS and YFSETQ. DNA for the CDR3: TGCGCCAGCAGCTCAGCAGCGGGGACCTACAATGAGCAGTTCTTC. Its translation: CASSSAAGTYNEQFF.

This clone has only a few counts. The rearrangement joins TRBV10-3 to TRBJ1-3; TRBD1 might be the D (5 bases). Germline CDR1 reads ENHRY; CDR2 reads SYGVKD. This CDR3 contains 16 residues. With 3 bases removed from V and 0 bases from J, the gap between germline ends came to 12 bases. The DNA of the CDR3 is TGTGCCATCAGTGATATCTGGACACCCTCTGGAAACACCATATATTTT. Translation: CAISDIWTPSGNTIYF.

The chain has TRBV30 and TRBJ2-7, with 10 bases aligning to TRBD2. The J segment lost 2 bases and the V segment lost 5 bases, leaving 12 bases of the junction unmatched. The CDR3 covers 16 residues. In germline, CDR1 is GTSNPN, CDR2 SVGIG (reference sequence). The CDR3 protein is CAWARYSGRTTYEQYF. The CDR3 DNA reads as TGTGCCTGGGCCCGATATAGCGGGAGGACTACCTACGAGCAGTACTTC.

The CDR3 spells CASTPGTGKFF. CDR3 nucleotides: TGTGCCAGCACCCCAGGGACAGGGAAGTTCTTC. The chain employs TRBV6-6 and TRBJ2-1; 9 bases align to TRBD1. This CDR3 contains 11 residues. CDR1 and CDR2 from the germline V gene are MNHNY and SVGAGI (reference sequence). Trimming took 7 bases from V and 14 from J; bases not matched to a gene: 6.

This sequence joins TRBV28 and TRBJ2-7, with a possible D match to TRBD1 (5 bases). Germline values: CDR1 MDHEN, CDR2 SYDVKM. V was trimmed by 7 bases and J by 5 bases, leaving 18 bases between them. The CDR3 has 14 amino acids. The CDR3 DNA reads as TGTGCCAGCACTCAAACAGGTTTCAGCCACGAGCAGTACTTC. This gives the protein CASTQTGFSHEQYF.

V usage is TRBV6-1 and J usage is TRBJ2-3, with TRBD2 matching over 9 bases. The trim removed 4 bases at V and 5 bases at J, leaving 4 bases unmatched. Germline loops: CDR1 MNHNS, CDR2 SASEGT. The CDR3 has 14 residues. The CDR3 is CASSASSGKDTQYF. CDR3 coding DNA: TGTGCCAGCAGTGCGTCTAGCGGGAAAGATACGCAGTATTTT.

The chain is built from TRBV27 and TRBJ1-5, with a weak D call TRBD1 (5 bases). Germline V gene lookup returns CDR1 MNHEY and CDR2 SMNVEV (reference sequence). Trimming pared 6 bases from V and 0 bases from J, leaving 12 bases between. The CDR3 length is 15 residues. The chain's CDR3 is CASSSRAYSNQPQHF. In DNA form, the CDR3 reads TGTGCCAGCAGCAGCAGGGCATATAGCAATCAGCCCCAGCATTTT.

The rearrangement uses TRBV28 and TRBJ2-3; 12 bases align to TRBD2. Looked up from germline, CDR1 is MDHEN and CDR2 is SYDVKM. CDR3 length equals 15 residues. V lost 3 bases and J lost 6; bases outside the gene matches: 4. Here the CDR3 reads CASSFGLAGPDTQYF. The CDR3 DNA reads TGTGCCAGCAGTTTCGGACTAGCGGGACCTGATACGCAGTATTTT.

The gene calls are TRBV18 and TRBJ1-3; 9 positions agree with TRBD1. From germline, CDR1 is KGHSH and CDR2 LQKENI. The CDR3 contains 16 residues. V was pared by 0 bases and J by 4 bases, with 4 bases of the junction left unmatched. CDR3 in DNA: TGTGCCAGCTCACCACCTAACAGGGGGCGAGGAAACACCATATATTTT. Residues: CASSPPNRGRGNTIYF.

CDR3 in DNA: TGTGCCAGCAGCTTACGGCTAGATGGGCAGTATTTT. Residues: CASSLRLDGQYF. This sequence joins TRBV5-6 and TRBJ2-3; D ambiguous. Trimming shortened V by 2 bases and J by 11 bases, and 12 bases separated the two germline ends. The CDR3 is 12 residues long. Germline CDR1 SGHDT, CDR2 YYEEEE.

The chain combines TRBV7-9 with TRBJ2-7; weak D call: TRBD1 (6 bases). CDR1 is SEHNR, CDR2 FQNEAQ, per germline (reference sequence). CDR3 length: 16 residues. Trimming removed 5 bases from V and 1 base from J, with 18 bases in between. This chain's CDR3 is CASSLPTGPFSYEQYF. CDR3 nucleotide sequence: TGTGCCAGCAGCCTCCCGACAGGACCTTTTTCCTACGAGCAGTACTTC.

The chain uses TRBV7-9 and TRBJ2-5, with 7 bases that match TRBD2. The CDR3 extends over 15 amino acids. The trim removed 5 bases at V and 1 base at J, leaving 7 bases unmatched. Germline V gene lookup returns CDR1 SEHNR and CDR2 FQNEAQ (reference sequence). This CDR3 is CASSPGEGTQETQYF. The DNA of the CDR3 is TGTGCCAGCAGCCCCGGGGAGGGGACCCAAGAGACCCAGTACTTC.

This chain links TRBV5-1 with TRBJ2-3, with TRBD2 matching over 7 bases. Per the germline V gene, CDR1 is SGHRS and CDR2 is YFSETQ. J gave up 2 bases and V 0 bases, and 3 bases lay outside the gene matches. The CDR3 runs to 15 residues. CDR3 sequence: CASSLAGTTTDTQYF. The CDR3 nucleotides are TGCGCCAGCAGCTTGGCCGGGACTACCACAGATACGCAGTATTTT.